Only one count was recorded for the clone carrying this TCR beta chain. The record originates from a study of blood T cell repertoires in COVID-19. Across the whole study: The analysed material was cDNA or gDNA that came from T cells, B-cell-depleted T cells, or PBMCs.

TCRdb keeps only in-frame clones here, not all; method: immunoSEQ multiplex PCR. The table shows 120,000 to 150,000 clones, with over 75% occurring only once. The V and J ends lost 5 bases and 6 bases, in that order; junction bases with no gene match: 5. In germline, CDR1 is KGHDR, CDR2 SFDVKD. This CDR3 is 13 amino acids long. The V gene is TRBV24-1, the J gene TRBJ2-7; 8 nucleotides line up with TRBD1. The sequenced sample consisted of peripheral blood. This receptor was identified in a woman between 55 and 75 years old with active COVID-19. CDR3: CATSASGGPEQYF. CDR3 DNA: TGTGCCACCAGTGCTTCAGGGGGCCCCGAGCAGTACTTC.